What follows is one T cell receptor (beta chain) and its context. This sample stems from a study of blood T cell repertoires in COVID-19. Overall study context: Samples representing acute and convalescent COVID-19 were sourced from the United States, Italy and Spain.

Trimming cost V 3 bases and J 5 bases; bases outside gene matches: 9. The germline V gene encodes CDR1 KGHSH and CDR2 LQKENI. This CDR3 spans 16 amino acids. Assay used: immunoSEQ multiplex PCR; TCRdb lists only in-frame clones, some missing. The sample includes about 240,000 clones, about 86% seen only once; the top ten take 9.5% to 13%. Enrolment of Seattle patients took place during active infection, and they were followed longitudinally. This chain links TRBV18 with TRBJ1-4, with 7 bases fitting TRBD1. Specimen: peripheral blood. The sequence derives from a woman aged 50 to 65 with COVID-19, enrolled during active disease. The CDR3: CASSPEGTAINEKLFF. CDR3 in DNA: TGTGCCAGCTCACCCGAAGGGACAGCGATCAATGAAAAACTGTTTTTT.